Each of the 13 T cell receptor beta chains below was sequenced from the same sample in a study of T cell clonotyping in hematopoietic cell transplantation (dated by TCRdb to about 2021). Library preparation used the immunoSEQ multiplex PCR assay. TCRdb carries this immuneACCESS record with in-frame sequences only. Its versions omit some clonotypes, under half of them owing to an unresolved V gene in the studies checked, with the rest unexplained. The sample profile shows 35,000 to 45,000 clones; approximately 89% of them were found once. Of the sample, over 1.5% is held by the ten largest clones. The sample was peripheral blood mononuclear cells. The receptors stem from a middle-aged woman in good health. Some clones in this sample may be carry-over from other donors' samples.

The CDR3 reads CASSYFSGSYNEQFF. The CDR3 region has the DNA TGTGCCAGCAGTTACTTTTCAGGGTCCTACAATGAGCAGTTCTTC. J is TRBJ2-1 and V is TRBV6-5; maybe TRBD1 (5 bases). The CDR3 covers 15 residues. Germline lookup yields CDR1 MNHEY and CDR2 SVGAGI. V was pared by 1 base and J by 1 base, with 8 bases between.

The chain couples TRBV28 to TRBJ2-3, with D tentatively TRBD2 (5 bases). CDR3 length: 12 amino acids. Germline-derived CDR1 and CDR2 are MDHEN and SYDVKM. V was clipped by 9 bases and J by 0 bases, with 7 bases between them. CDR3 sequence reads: CASSVSTDTQYF. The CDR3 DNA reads TGTGCCAGTAGCGTGAGCACAGATACGCAGTATTTT.

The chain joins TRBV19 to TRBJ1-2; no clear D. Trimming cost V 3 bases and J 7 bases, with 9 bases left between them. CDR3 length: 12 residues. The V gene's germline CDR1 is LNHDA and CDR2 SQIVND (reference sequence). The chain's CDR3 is CASSIVGSGYTF. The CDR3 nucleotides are TGTGCCAGTAGTATTGTGGGGTCTGGCTACACCTTC. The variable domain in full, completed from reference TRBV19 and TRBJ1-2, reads DGGITQSPKYLFRKEGQNVTLSCEQNLNHDAMYWYRQDPGQGLRLIYYSQIVNDFQKGDIAEGYSVSREKKESFPLTVTSAQKNPTAFYLCASSIVGSGYTFGSGTRLTVV.

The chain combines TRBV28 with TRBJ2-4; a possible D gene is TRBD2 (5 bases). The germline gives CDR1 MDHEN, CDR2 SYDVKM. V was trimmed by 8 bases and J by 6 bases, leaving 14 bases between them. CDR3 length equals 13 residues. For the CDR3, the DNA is TGTGCCAGCGGGTCCGTCCGGGGAAACATTCAGTACTTC. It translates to CASGSVRGNIQYF.

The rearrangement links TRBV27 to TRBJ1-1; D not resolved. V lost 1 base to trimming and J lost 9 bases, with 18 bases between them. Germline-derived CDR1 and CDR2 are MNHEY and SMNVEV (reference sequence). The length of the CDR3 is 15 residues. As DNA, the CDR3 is TGTGCCAGCAGTTTATACCCAGACAAGGGAGCGAAAGCTTTCTTT. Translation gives CASSLYPDKGAKAFF.

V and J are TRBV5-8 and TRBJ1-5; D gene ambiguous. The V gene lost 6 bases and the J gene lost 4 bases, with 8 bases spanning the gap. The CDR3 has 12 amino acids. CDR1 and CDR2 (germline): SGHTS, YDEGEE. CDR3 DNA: TGTGCCAGCACCCTTCGTAATCAGCCCCAGCATTTT. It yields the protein CASTLRNQPQHF. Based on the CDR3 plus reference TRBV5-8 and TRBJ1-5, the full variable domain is EAGVTQSPTHLIKTRGQQATLRCSPISGHTSVYWYQQALGLGLQFLLWYDEGEERNRGNFPPRFSGRQFPNYSSELNVNALELEDSALYLCASTLRNQPQHFGDGTRLSIL.

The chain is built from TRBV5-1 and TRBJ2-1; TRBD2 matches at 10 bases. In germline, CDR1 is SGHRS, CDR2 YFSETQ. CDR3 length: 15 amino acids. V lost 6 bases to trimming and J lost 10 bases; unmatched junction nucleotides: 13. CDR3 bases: TGCGCCAGCACCCAAAGGACTAGCGGCGACGGCGAGCAGTTCTTC. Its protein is CASTQRTSGDGEQFF.

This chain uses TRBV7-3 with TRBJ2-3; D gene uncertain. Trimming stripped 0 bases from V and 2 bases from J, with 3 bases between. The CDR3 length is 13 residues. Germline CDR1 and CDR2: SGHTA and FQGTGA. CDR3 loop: CASSLTDTDTQYF. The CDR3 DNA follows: TGTGCCAGCAGCTTAACGGACACAGATACGCAGTATTTT.

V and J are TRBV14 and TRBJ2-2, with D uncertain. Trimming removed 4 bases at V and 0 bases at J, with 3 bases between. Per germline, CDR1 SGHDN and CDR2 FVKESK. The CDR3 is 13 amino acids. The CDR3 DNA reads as TGTGCCAGCAGCCGATCGAACACCGGGGAGCTGTTTTTT. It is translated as CASSRSNTGELFF.

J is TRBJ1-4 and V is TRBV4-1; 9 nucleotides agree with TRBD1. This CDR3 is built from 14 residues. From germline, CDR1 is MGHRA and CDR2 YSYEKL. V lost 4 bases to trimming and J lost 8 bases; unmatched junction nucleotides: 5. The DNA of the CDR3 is TGCGCCAGCAGCCGCGGGACAGGGTACGAAAAACTGTTTTTT. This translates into CASSRGTGYEKLFF.

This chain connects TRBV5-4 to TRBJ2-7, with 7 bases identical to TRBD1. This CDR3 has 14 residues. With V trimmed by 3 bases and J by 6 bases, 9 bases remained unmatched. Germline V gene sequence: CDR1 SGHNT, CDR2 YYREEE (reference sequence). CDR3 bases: TGTGCCAGCAGCTCTCCCAGACAGGGTGGCGAGCAGTACTTC. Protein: CASSSPRQGGEQYF.

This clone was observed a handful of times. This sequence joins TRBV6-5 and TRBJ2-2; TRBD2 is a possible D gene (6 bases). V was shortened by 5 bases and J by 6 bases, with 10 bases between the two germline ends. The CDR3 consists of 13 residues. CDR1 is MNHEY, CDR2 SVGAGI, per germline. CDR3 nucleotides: TGTGCCAGCAGTCCATGGGGGGCCGGGGAGCTGTTTTTT. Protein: CASSPWGAGELFF.

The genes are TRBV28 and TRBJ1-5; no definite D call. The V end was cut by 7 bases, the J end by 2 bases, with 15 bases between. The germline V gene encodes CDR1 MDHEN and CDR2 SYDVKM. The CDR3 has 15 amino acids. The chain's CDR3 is CASKPDSQGNQPQHF. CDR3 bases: TGTGCCAGCAAACCGGACTCGCAGGGCAATCAGCCCCAGCATTTT.